Below are 22 T cell receptor beta chains sequenced from a single sample in a study of CD8 T cells in Susac syndrome. RNA amounts of 0.5 to 1 ug underwent reverse transcription with random hexamers. TCRdb redid the calling of the immunoSEQ multiplex PCR reads with MiXCR, one entry per CDR3 protein. The sample yields 150,000 to 180,000 distinct CDR3 sequences, about 95% seen once. Sequencing was done on a sample of CD8+ T cells from PBMCs. These receptors came from a human donor with multiple sclerosis.

The chain carries TRBV20-1 and TRBJ2-7; 7 positions agree with TRBD2. CDR1 DFQATT and CDR2 SNEGSKA come from the germline V gene (reference sequence). The CDR3 spans 14 residues. Trimming at V came to 6 bases and at J to 2 bases, leaving 10 bases not matched to a gene. CDR3 nucleotides: TGCAGTGCCGCGGGGCTCGGACTAGCCTACGAGCAGTACTTC. This encodes CSAAGLGLAYEQYF.

This clonotype has just one count. The chain has TRBV2 and TRBJ2-1; TRBD1 matches 8 bases. This CDR3 has 15 residues. Germline V gene sequence: CDR1 SNHLY, CDR2 FYNNEI. Trimming at V came to 1 base and at J to 7 bases, leaving 6 bases not matched to a gene. This CDR3 is CASSEEQGGWNEQFF. The CDR3 DNA sequence: TGTGCCAGCAGTGAAGAACAGGGGGGATGGAATGAGCAGTTCTTC.

This chain's CDR3 is CASSLGVDSGANVLTF. DNA for the CDR3: TGCGCCAGCAGCTTGGGAGTCGACTCTGGGGCCAACGTCCTGACTTTC. This sequence joins TRBV5-1 and TRBJ2-6; D uncertain. CDR1 and CDR2 (germline): SGHRS, YFSETQ. This CDR3 contains 16 residues. V shed 0 bases and J shed 0 bases, with 7 bases lying between them.

This chain joins TRBV2 and TRBJ2-2; the D is unclear. This CDR3 is 13 amino acids long. Trimming took off 2 bases at V and 4 bases at J, with 5 bases between the two ends. Germline lookup yields CDR1 SNHLY and CDR2 FYNNEI. The CDR3 loop reads CASSENPTGELFF. The CDR3 DNA reads as TGTGCCAGCAGTGAAAACCCCACCGGGGAGCTGTTTTTT.

V is TRBV2 and J is TRBJ1-4; D is undetermined. V lost 2 bases and J 8 bases, leaving 18 bases between the germline ends. This CDR3 is 16 amino acids long. Germline values: CDR1 SNHLY, CDR2 FYNNEI. CDR3 coding DNA: TGTGCCAGCAGTGAACGAGACACCCCCGGCGGGGAAAAACTGTTTTTT. This codes for CASSERDTPGGEKLFF.

This chain links TRBV10-3 with TRBJ2-7, with a weak D call TRBD1 (5 bases). The germline V and J ends were trimmed by 0 bases and 7 bases, with 10 bases remaining between them. Germline V gene data show CDR1 as ENHRY and CDR2 as SYGVKD. This CDR3 is built from 13 residues. DNA of the CDR3: TGTGCCATCAGTGAGTCACCAGGGTTGGAGCAGTACTTC. It translates to CAISESPGLEQYF.

The chain recombines TRBV29-1 with TRBJ2-6; D is uncertain. With 5 bases removed from V and 5 bases from J, the gap between germline ends came to 13 bases. Germline CDR1 is SQVTM and CDR2 is ANQGSEA. There are 14 residues in the CDR3. CDR3 sequence (DNA): TGCAGCGTTATCTGGCAGGACCGGGCCAACGTCCTGACTTTC. The encoded protein is CSVIWQDRANVLTF.

The rearrangement uses TRBV14 and TRBJ2-1; perhaps TRBD2 as D (5 bases). The CDR3 is 15 residues long. V lost 1 base to trimming and J lost 6 bases, with 13 bases between them. Germline lookup yields CDR1 SGHDN and CDR2 FVKESK. In nucleotides, the CDR3 is TGTGCCAGCAGCCAAGCCAGGTCGGGGTCCAATGAGCAGTTCTTC. Encoded protein: CASSQARSGSNEQFF.

The chain has TRBV5-6 and TRBJ2-1; D is possibly TRBD2 (7 bases). Trimming cost V 1 base and J 7 bases, with 21 bases left between them. The CDR3 spans 17 residues. Germline V lookup: CDR1 SGHDT, CDR2 YYEEEE. For the CDR3, the DNA is TGTGCCAGCAGCTTGTATTATCCGGGGGGCCTTGGGAATGAGCAGTTCTTC. Translation gives CASSLYYPGGLGNEQFF. The complete variable domain, with remaining parts taken from reference TRBV5-6 and TRBJ2-1, reads DAGVTQSPTHLIKTRGQQVTLRCSPKSGHDTVSWYQQALGQGPQFIFQYYEEEERQRGNFPDRFSGHQFPNYSSELNVNALLLGDSALYLCASSLYYPGGLGNEQFFGPGTRLTVL.

The chain joins TRBV2 to TRBJ2-4; D remains unclear. CDR1 and CDR2 from the germline V gene are SNHLY and FYNNEI. This CDR3 comprises 16 residues. Trimming took 7 bases from V and 1 from J, leaving 17 bases between them. In DNA, the CDR3 is TGTGCCAGCATTAAAGTTCCTTTCGAGGCCAAAAACATTCAGTACTTC. This translates into CASIKVPFEAKNIQYF.

The V call is TRBV15, the J call TRBJ2-6, with TRBD1 matching 8 bases. Germline V CDR1 and CDR2: LNHNV, YYDKDF (reference sequence). Trimming at V came to 4 bases and at J to 0 bases, leaving 2 bases not matched to a gene. CDR3 size: 16 residues. The CDR3 region is CATSTGQGSGANVLTF. CDR3 DNA sequence: TGTGCCACCAGCACCGGACAGGGCTCTGGGGCCAACGTCCTGACTTTC.

This rearrangement joins TRBV11-2 to TRBJ2-7; 7 positions agree with TRBD1. Germline lookup yields CDR1 SGHAT and CDR2 FQNNGV. J gave up 1 base and V 5 bases, and 5 bases lay outside the gene matches. The CDR3 is 14 amino acids. The CDR3 sequence: CASSVMTGSYEQYF. The CDR3 bases are TGTGCCAGCAGCGTCATGACAGGGTCCTACGAGCAGTACTTC. Filled out from reference TRBV11-2 and TRBJ2-7, the complete variable domain reads EAGVAQSPRYKIIEKRQSVAFWCNPISGHATLYWYQQILGQGPKLLIQFQNNGVVDDSQLPKDRFSAERLKGVDSTLKIQPAKLEDSAVYLCASSVMTGSYEQYFGPGTRLTVT.

The chain has TRBV29-1 and TRBJ2-2, with 8 nucleotides matching TRBD1. This CDR3 has 15 amino acids. Germline V gene data show CDR1 as SQVTM and CDR2 as ANQGSEA. With V trimmed by 5 bases and J by 6 bases, 11 bases remained unmatched. In DNA, the CDR3 is TGCAGCGTTATGTTAGGACAGGGCATTGCCGGGGAGCTGTTTTTT. Amino acid sequence: CSVMLGQGIAGELFF.

This clonotype was observed a single time. CDR3 nucleotides: TGCAGCGTTGAAAGACCGAACACCGGGGAGCTGTTTTTT. This sequence encodes CSVERPNTGELFF. V gene TRBV29-1 combines with J gene TRBJ2-2; D is unclear. CDR3 size: 13 residues. V lost 2 bases, J lost 0 bases, and 4 bases lay in between. Germline CDR1 is SQVTM and CDR2 is ANQGSEA.

This sequence joins TRBV4-1 and TRBJ2-2, with 13 positions matching TRBD2. Trimming at V came to 4 bases and at J to 6 bases, leaving 5 bases not matched to a gene. This CDR3 region has 16 residues. Germline CDR1 is MGHRA and CDR2 is YSYEKL. DNA for the CDR3: TGCGCCAGCAGCCCCGGACTAGCGGGGGCCCCCGGGGAGCTGTTTTTT. As protein: CASSPGLAGAPGELFF.

This chain connects TRBV20-1 to TRBJ1-5; D uncertain. The CDR3 consists of 17 residues. Germline values: CDR1 DFQATT, CDR2 SNEGSKA (reference sequence). V lost 3 bases to trimming and J lost 0 bases, with 18 bases between them. The CDR3 DNA reads as TGCAGTGCTAGGAGACGCGGAGAACTATATAGCAATCAGCCCCAGCATTTT. It codes for CSARRRGELYSNQPQHF.

This rearrangement joins TRBV7-9 to TRBJ2-5, with D possibly TRBD2 on 6 matching bases. Germline V CDR1 and CDR2: SEHNR, FQNEAQ (reference sequence). V shed 1 base and J shed 7 bases, with 13 bases lying between them. The CDR3 loop spans 14 amino acids. The CDR3 region has the DNA TGTGCCAGCAGCTTAGAACTTTACGGGGGGACCCAGTACTTC. Encoded protein: CASSLELYGGTQYF.

The rearrangement links TRBV30 to TRBJ2-7; possibly TRBD1 for D (5 bases). V was shortened by 0 bases and J by 6 bases, with 9 bases between the two germline ends. The germline CDR1 and CDR2 sequences are GTSNPN and SVGIG (reference sequence). The CDR3 has 12 amino acids. The CDR3 nucleotides are TGTGCCTGGAGTGTACTGGGGCGCGAGCAGTACTTC. It specifies CAWSVLGREQYF.

The J gene is TRBJ1-1, the V gene TRBV29-1; the D is unclear. V was shortened by 2 bases and J by 5 bases, with 6 bases between the two germline ends. The CDR3 has 11 amino acids. Germline lookup yields CDR1 SQVTM and CDR2 ANQGSEA. The CDR3 DNA sequence: TGCAGCGTTGAATCGTCTACTGAAGCTTTCTTT. It codes for CSVESSTEAFF.

The chain is built from TRBV2 and TRBJ1-5; no reliable D call. Germline CDR1 SNHLY, CDR2 FYNNEI. V dropped 5 bases and J dropped 9 bases, with 20 bases sitting between them. The CDR3 is 15 residues long. This CDR3 is CASSPLTDLGSPQHF. CDR3 nucleotide sequence: TGTGCCAGCAGTCCGCTTACAGATTTGGGATCGCCCCAGCATTTT.

The chain carries TRBV7-9 and TRBJ2-1; D might be TRBD1 (6 bases). CDR1 and CDR2 (germline): SEHNR, FQNEAQ (reference sequence). The V and J ends lost 8 bases and 8 bases respectively, with 28 bases between them. CDR3 size: 17 residues. CDR3 residues: CASVKGHGPNPVDEQFF. In DNA, the CDR3 is TGTGCCAGCGTCAAGGGACACGGACCCAACCCGGTGGATGAGCAGTTCTTC.

The chain is built from TRBV5-1 and TRBJ2-7; perhaps TRBD2 as D (5 bases). The germline V and J ends were trimmed by 6 bases and 5 bases, with 21 bases remaining between them. The germline gives CDR1 SGHRS, CDR2 YFSETQ. The CDR3 has 15 residues. This CDR3 is CASTPRGLKGHEQYF. CDR3 nucleotide sequence: TGCGCCAGCACCCCGCGAGGGCTTAAGGGCCACGAGCAGTACTTC.